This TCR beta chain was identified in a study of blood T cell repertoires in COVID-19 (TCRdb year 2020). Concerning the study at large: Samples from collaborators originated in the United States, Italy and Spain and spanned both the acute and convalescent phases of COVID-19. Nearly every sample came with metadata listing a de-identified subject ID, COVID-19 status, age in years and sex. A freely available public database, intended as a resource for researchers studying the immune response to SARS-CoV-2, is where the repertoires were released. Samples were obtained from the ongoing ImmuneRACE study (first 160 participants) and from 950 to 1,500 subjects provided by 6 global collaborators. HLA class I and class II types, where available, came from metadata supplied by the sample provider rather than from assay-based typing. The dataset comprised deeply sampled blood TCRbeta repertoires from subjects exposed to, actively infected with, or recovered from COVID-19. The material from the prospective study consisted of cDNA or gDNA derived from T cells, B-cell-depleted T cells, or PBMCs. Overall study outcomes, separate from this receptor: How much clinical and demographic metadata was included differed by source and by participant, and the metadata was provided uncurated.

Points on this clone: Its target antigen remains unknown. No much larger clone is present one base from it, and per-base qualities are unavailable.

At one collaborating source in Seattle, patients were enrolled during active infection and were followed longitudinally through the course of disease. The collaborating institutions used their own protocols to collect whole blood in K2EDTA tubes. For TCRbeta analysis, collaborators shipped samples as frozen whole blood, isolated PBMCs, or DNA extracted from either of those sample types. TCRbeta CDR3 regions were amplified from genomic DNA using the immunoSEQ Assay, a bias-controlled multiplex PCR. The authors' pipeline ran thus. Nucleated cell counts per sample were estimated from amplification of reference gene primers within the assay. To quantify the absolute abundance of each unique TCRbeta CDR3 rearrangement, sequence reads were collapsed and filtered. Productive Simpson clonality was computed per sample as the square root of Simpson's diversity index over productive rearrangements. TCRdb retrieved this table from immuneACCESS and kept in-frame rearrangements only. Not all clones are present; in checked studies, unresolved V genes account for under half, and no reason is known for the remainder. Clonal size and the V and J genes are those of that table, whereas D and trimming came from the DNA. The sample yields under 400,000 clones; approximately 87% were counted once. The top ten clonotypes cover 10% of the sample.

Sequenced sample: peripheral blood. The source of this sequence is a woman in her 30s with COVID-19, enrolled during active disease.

This receptor has the CDR3 CASSQDMRTSVDVPGELFF. The DNA reads TGTGCCAGCAGCCAAGATATGAGGACTAGCGTTGACGTTCCCGGGGAGCTGTTTTTT. The sequence joins TRBV4-2 to TRBJ2-2; the central 9 bases match TRBD2. Here V drops 0 bases and J drops 6 bases, and the junction holds 14 bases not matched to any gene. The CDR3, from cysteine to phenylalanine, totals 19 residues. The sequence is cut down to CDR3 DNA, 57 bases in frame from base 1. From a lookup of the germline V gene, CDR1 and CDR2 are LGHNA and YNFKEQ.